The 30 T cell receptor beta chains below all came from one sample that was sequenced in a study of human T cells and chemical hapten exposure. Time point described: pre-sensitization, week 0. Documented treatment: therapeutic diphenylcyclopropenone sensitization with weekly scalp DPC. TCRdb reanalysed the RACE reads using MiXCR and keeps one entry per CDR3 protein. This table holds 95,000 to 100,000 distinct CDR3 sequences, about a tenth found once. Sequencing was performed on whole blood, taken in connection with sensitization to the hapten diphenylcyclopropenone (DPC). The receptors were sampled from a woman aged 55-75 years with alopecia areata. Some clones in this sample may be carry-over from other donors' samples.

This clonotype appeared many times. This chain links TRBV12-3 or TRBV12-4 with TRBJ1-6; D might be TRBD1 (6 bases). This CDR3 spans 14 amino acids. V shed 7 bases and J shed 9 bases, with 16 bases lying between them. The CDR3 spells CASTRTGRGSPLHF. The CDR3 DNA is TGTGCCAGCACCCGAACAGGGCGGGGTTCACCCCTCCACTTT.

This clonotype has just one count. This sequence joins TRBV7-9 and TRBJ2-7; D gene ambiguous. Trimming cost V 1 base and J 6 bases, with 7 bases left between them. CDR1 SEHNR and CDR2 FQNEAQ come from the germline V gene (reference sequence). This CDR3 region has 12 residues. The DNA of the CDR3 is TGTGCCAGCAGCTTAGTAAGGTTCGAGCAGTACTTC. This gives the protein CASSLVRFEQYF.

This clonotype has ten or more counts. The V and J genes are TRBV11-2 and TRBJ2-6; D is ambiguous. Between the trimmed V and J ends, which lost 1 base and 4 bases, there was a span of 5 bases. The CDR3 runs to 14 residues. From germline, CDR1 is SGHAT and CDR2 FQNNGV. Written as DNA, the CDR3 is TGTGCCAGCAGCTTAGTTTCCGGGGCCAACGTCCTGACTTTC. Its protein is CASSLVSGANVLTF.

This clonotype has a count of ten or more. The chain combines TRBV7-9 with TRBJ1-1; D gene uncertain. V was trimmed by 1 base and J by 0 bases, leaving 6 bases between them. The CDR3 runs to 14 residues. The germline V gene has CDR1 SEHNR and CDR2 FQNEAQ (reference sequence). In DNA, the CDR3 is TGTGCCAGCAGCTTAGTCGACCTGAACACTGAAGCTTTCTTT. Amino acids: CASSLVDLNTEAFF.

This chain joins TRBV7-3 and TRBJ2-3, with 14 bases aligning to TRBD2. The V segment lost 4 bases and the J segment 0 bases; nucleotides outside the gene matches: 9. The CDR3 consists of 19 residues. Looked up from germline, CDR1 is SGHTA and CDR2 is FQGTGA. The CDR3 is CASSSGTSGSTTSTDTQYF. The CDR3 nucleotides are TGTGCCAGCAGCTCCGGGACTAGCGGGAGCACGACTAGCACAGATACGCAGTATTTT.

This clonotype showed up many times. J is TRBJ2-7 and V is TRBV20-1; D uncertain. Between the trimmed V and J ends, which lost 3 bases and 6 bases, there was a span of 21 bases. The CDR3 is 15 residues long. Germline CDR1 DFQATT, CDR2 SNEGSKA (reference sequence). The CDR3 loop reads CSASHTRNLPSEQYF. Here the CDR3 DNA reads TGCAGTGCTAGCCACACAAGAAACCTCCCTAGCGAGCAGTACTTC.

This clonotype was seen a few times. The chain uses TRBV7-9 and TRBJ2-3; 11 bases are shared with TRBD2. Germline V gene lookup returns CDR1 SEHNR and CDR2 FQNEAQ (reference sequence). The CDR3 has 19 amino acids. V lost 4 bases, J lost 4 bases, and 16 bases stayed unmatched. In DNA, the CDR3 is TGTGCCAGCAGCTCAGAGGGTAGCCTAGCGGGGGGCCGCGCAGATACGCAGTATTTT. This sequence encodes CASSSEGSLAGGRADTQYF. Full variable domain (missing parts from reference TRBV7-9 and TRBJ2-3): DTGVSQNPRHKITKRGQNVTFRCDPISEHNRLYWYRQTLGQGPEFLTYFQNEAQLEKSRLLSDRFSAERPKGSFSTLEIQRTEQGDSAMYLCASSSEGSLAGGRADTQYFGPGTRLTVL.

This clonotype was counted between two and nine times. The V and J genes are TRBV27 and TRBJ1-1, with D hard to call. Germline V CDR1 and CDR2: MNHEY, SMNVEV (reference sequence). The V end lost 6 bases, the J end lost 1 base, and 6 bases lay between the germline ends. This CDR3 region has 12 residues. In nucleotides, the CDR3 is TGTGCCAGCAGGAGAGCGAACACTGAAGCTTTCTTT. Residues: CASRRANTEAFF.

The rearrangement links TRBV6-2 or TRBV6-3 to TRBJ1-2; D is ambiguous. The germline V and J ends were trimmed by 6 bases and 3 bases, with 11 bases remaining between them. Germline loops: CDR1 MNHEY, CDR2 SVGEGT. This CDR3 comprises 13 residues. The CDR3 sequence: CASRVSADYGYTF. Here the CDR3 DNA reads TGTGCCAGCAGAGTTTCGGCAGACTATGGCTACACCTTC.

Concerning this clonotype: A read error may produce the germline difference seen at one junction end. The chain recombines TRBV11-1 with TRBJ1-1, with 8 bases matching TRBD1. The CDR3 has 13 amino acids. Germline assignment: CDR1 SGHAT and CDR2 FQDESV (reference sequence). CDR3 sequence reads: CANSLGTGVEAFF. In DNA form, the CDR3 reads TGTGCCAACAGCTTAGGGACAGGTGTTGAAGCTTTCTTT.

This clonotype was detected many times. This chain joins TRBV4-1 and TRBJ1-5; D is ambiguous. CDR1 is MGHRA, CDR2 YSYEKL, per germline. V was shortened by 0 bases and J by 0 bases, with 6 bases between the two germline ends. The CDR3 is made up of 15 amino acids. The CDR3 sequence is CASSQEWDSNQPQHF. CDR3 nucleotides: TGCGCCAGCAGCCAAGAATGGGATAGCAATCAGCCCCAGCATTTT.

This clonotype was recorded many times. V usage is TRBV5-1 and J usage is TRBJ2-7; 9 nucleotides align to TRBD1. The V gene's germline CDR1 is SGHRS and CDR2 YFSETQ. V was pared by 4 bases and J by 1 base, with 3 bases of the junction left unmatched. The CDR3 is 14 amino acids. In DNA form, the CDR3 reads TGCGCCAGCAGCGCACAGGGGGCATCCTACGAGCAGTACTTC. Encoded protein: CASSAQGASYEQYF.

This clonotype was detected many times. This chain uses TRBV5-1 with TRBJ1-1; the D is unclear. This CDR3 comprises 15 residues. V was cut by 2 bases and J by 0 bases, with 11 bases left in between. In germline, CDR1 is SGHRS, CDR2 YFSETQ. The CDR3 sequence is CASSLSFILNTEAFF. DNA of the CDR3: TGCGCCAGCAGCTTAAGCTTTATACTGAACACTGAAGCTTTCTTT.

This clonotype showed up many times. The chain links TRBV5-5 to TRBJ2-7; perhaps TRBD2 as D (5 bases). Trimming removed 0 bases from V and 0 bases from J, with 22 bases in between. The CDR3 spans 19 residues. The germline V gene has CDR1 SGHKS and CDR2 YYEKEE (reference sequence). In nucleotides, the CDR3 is TGTGCCAGCAGCTTGGTAGCTCTTCTCGGGGTAACCCCCTCCTACGAGCAGTACTTC. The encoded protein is CASSLVALLGVTPSYEQYF.

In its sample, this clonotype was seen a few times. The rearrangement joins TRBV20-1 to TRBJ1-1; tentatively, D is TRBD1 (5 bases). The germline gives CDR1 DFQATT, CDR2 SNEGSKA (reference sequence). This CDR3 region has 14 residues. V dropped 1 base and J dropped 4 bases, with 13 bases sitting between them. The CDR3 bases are TGCAGTGCTAGAGCAGTAGGGGCCGGCACTGAAGCTTTCTTT. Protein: CSARAVGAGTEAFF.

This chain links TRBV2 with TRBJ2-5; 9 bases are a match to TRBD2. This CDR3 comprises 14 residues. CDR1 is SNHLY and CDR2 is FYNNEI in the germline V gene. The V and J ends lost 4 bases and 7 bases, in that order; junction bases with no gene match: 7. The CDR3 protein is CASSGGGAAGTQYF. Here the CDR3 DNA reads TGTGCCAGCAGTGGCGGGGGGGCCGCAGGGACCCAGTACTTC.

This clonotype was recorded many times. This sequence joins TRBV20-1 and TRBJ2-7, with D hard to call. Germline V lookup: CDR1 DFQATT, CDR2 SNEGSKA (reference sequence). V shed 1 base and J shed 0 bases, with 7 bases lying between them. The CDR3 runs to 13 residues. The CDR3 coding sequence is TGCAGTGCTAGAGGGCAGAACTCCTACGAGCAGTACTTC. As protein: CSARGQNSYEQYF.

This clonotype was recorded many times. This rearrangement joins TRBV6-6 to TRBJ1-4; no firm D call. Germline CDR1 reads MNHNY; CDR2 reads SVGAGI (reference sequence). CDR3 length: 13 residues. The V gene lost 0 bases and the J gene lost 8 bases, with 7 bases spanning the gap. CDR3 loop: CASSYSSWEKLFF. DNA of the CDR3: TGTGCCAGCAGTTACTCAAGTTGGGAAAAACTGTTTTTT.

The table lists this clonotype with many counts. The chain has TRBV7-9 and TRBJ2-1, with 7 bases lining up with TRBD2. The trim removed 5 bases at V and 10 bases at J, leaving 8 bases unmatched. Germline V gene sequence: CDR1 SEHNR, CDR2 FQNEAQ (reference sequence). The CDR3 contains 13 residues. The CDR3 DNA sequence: TGTGCCAGCAGCGACAGACTAGCTTGGGAGCAGTTCTTC. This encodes CASSDRLAWEQFF.

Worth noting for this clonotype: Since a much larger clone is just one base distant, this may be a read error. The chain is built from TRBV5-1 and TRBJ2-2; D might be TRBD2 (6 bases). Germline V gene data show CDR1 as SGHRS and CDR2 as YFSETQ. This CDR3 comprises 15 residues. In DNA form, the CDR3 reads TGCGCCAGCAGCTTGTTAGGACATCACACCGGGGGGCTGTTTTTT. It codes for CASSLLGHHTGGLFF.

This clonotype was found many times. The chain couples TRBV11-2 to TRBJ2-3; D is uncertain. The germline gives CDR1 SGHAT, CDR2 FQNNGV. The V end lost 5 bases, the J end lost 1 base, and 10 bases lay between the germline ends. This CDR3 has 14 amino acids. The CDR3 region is CASSRESGTDTQYF. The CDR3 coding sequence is TGTGCCAGCAGCCGCGAGTCGGGCACAGATACGCAGTATTTT.

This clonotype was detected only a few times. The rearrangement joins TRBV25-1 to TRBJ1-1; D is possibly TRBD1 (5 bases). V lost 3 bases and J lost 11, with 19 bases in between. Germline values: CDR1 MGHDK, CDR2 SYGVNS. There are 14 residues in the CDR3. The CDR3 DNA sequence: TGTGCCAGCAGTGAGTTGAATCTTCCAGGGCTGGCTTTCTTT. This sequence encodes CASSELNLPGLAFF.

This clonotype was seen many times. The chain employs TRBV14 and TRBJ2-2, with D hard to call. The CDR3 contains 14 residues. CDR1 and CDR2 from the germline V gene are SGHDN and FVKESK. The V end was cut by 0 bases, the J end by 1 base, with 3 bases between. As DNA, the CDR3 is TGTGCCAGCAGCCAAGAGGTGAACACCGGGGAGCTGTTTTTT. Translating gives CASSQEVNTGELFF.

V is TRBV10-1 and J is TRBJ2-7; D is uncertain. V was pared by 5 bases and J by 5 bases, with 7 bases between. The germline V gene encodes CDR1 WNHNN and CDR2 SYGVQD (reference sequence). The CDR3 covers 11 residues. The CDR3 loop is CASSIGHEQYF. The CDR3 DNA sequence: TGCGCCAGCAGTATCGGCCACGAGCAGTACTTC.

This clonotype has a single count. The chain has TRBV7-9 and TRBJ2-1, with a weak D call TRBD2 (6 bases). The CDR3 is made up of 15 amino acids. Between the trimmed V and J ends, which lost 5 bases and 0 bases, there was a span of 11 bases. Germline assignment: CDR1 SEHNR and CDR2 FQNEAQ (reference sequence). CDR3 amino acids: CASSLGLRSYNEQFF. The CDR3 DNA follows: TGTGCCAGCAGCCTGGGACTTCGCTCCTACAATGAGCAGTTCTTC.

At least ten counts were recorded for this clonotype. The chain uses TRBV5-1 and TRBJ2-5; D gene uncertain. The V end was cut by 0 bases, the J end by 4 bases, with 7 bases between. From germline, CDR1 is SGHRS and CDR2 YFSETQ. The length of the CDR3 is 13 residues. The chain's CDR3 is CASSLALRETQYF. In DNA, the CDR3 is TGCGCCAGCAGCTTGGCTCTGCGAGAGACCCAGTACTTC. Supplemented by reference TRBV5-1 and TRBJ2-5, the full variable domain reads KAGVTQTPRYLIKTRGQQVTLSCSPISGHRSVSWYQQTPGQGLQFLFEYFSETQRNKGNFPGRFSGRQFSNSRSEMNVSTLELGDSALYLCASSLALRETQYFGPGTRLLVL.

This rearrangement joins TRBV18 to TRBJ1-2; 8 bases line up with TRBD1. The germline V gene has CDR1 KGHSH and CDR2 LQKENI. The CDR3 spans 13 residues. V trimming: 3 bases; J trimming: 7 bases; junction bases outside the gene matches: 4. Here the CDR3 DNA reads TGTGCCAGCTCACCGGGCAGGGGGCTTGGCTACACCTTC. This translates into CASSPGRGLGYTF.

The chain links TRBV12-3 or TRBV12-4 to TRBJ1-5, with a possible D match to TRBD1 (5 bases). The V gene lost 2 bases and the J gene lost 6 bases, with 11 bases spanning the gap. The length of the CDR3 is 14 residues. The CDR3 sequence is CASSLTGTGQPQHF. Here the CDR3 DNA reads TGTGCCAGCAGTTTAACCGGGACCGGTCAGCCCCAGCATTTT.

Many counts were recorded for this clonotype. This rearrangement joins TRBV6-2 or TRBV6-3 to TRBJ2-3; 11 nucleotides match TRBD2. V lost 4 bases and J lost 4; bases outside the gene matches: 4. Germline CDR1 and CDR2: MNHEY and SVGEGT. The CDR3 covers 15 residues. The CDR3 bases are TGTGCCAGCAGTTTAGCGGGGGGGATGGCAGATACGCAGTATTTT. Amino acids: CASSLAGGMADTQYF.

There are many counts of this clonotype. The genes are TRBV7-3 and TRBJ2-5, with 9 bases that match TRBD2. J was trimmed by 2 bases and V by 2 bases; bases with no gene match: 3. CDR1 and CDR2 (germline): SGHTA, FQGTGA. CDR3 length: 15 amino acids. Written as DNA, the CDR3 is TGTGCCAGCAGCTTATCAGCGGGGGGTCAAGAGACCCAGTACTTC. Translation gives CASSLSAGGQETQYF.